Below, 13 T cell receptor beta chains from the same sample are listed, as sequenced in a study of T-cell reconstitution after alpha-beta-depleted transplantation in children. It was with unique molecular identifiers that the TCRbeta library was prepared. TCRdb itself ran the PCR reads through MiXCR, one entry per CDR3 protein. The sample has about 640,000 distinct CDR3 sequences, roughly 15% seen once; the top ten hold 0.85% to 1.3%. The sample consisted of PBMCs from the stem cell graft donor, taken from the stem cell graft. The receptors come from a human donor who donated a stem cell graft to a child with acute myeloid leukemia.

The J gene is TRBJ2-1, the V gene TRBV11-2; 7 bases map to TRBD1. The CDR3 runs 16 residues. Per the germline V gene, CDR1 is SGHAT and CDR2 is FQNNGV. The junction had 6 bases not matched to a gene; V was cut back by 2 bases and J by 2 bases. The CDR3 sequence is CASSLKKGAAYNEQFF. In DNA, the CDR3 is TGTGCCAGCAGCTTAAAAAAGGGGGCTGCCTACAATGAGCAGTTCTTC.

V gene TRBV29-1 combines with J gene TRBJ2-7; 9 bases line up with TRBD1. Germline CDR1 SQVTM, CDR2 ANQGSEA. The ends lost 7 bases at V and 3 bases at J; junction bases unmatched: 7. This CDR3 region has 13 residues. The CDR3 coding sequence is TGCAGCGCTACGGACAGGGGCCTCTACGAGCAGTACTTC. Protein product: CSATDRGLYEQYF.

The chain is built from TRBV12-3 or TRBV12-4 and TRBJ2-3; 10 positions agree with TRBD1. The CDR3 is 15 amino acids. Trimming took 5 bases from V and 3 from J; bases not matched to a gene: 5. The CDR3 nucleotides are TGTGCCAGCAGTCCTGCGGGACAGGGGACAGATACGCAGTATTTT. Residues: CASSPAGQGTDTQYF.

This clonotype was recorded at least ten times. This rearrangement joins TRBV27 to TRBJ2-7; D possibly matches TRBD1 or TRBD2 (5 bases each). This CDR3 has 14 amino acids. CDR1 MNHEY and CDR2 SMNVEV come from the germline V gene (reference sequence). Between the trimmed V and J ends, which lost 6 bases and 3 bases, there was a span of 15 bases. The CDR3 region has the DNA TGTGCCAGCAGCGGGACGGGAAGCCGCTACGAGCAGTACTTC. Its translation: CASSGTGSRYEQYF.

This clonotype has more than one count but fewer than ten. The gene calls are TRBV5-1 and TRBJ2-1, with D perhaps TRBD1 (7 bases). The V gene lost 4 bases and the J gene lost 8 bases, with 16 bases spanning the gap. The CDR3 has 14 residues. CDR1 SGHRS and CDR2 YFSETQ come from the germline V gene. The chain's CDR3 is CASSPGGTADEQFF. In DNA, the CDR3 is TGCGCCAGCAGCCCCGGAGGGACAGCCGATGAGCAGTTCTTC.

This clonotype has ten or more counts. The chain joins TRBV21-1 to TRBJ2-7; no check of the table's D call, TRBD1, against the DNA was made. TRBV21-1 is flagged as a pseudogene. CDR3 size: 12 residues. The CDR3: CATFPGAYEQYF. The DNA for the CDR3 is TGTGCCACCTTTCCGGGGGCCTACGAGCAGTACTTC.

V and J are TRBV9 and TRBJ2-6, with D possibly TRBD1 on 5 matching bases. The germline V gene has CDR1 SGDLS and CDR2 YYNGEE. Trimming took off 3 bases at V and 0 bases at J, with 22 bases between the two ends. The CDR3 length is 20 residues. The CDR3 region has the DNA TGTGCCAGCAGCGCCGAGTTGAGGACAACCTCTCCCTCTGGGGCCAACGTCCTGACTTTC. It is translated as CASSAELRTTSPSGANVLTF.

The chain uses TRBV7-2 and TRBJ1-2; D gene ambiguous. The germline CDR1 and CDR2 sequences are SGHTA and FQGNSA. V shed 4 bases and J shed 8 bases, with 11 bases lying between them. The CDR3 consists of 12 residues. The CDR3 nucleotides read TGTGCCAGCAGCTACGCTACGATGGGCTACACCTTC. This gives the protein CASSYATMGYTF.

The table lists this clonotype with many counts. The chain has TRBV5-6 and TRBJ2-4; D uncertain. The CDR3 consists of 14 residues. V was clipped by 4 bases and J by 1 base, with 9 bases between them. The germline gives CDR1 SGHDT, CDR2 YYEEEE. The CDR3 loop is CASSAQVAKNIQYF. CDR3 DNA sequence: TGTGCCAGCAGCGCTCAGGTTGCCAAAAACATTCAGTACTTC.

With regard to this clonotype: A much larger clone differs from this one at a single base, so this may be a read error. The chain couples TRBV10-3 to TRBJ1-6; 7 nucleotides agree with TRBD1. The CDR3 extends over 17 amino acids. Germline loops: CDR1 ENHRY, CDR2 SYGVKD. With 7 bases clipped from V and 6 bases from J, the junction kept 15 bases outside the gene matches. This CDR3 is CAINTSDTGAGNSPLHF. In nucleotides, the CDR3 is TGTGCCATCAACACCTCGGATACAGGGGCAGGTAATTCACCCCTCCACTTT.

The chain links TRBV20-1 to TRBJ1-3, with D possibly TRBD1 on 6 matching bases. CDR3 size: 15 residues. CDR1 is DFQATT, CDR2 SNEGSKA, per germline (reference sequence). Trimming took 0 bases from V and 4 from J, leaving 13 bases between them. CDR3 in amino acids: CSARDPRGAGNTIYF. CDR3 DNA sequence: TGCAGTGCTAGAGATCCCAGGGGTGCAGGAAACACCATATATTTT.

This clonotype appeared many times. This chain links TRBV20-1 with TRBJ1-4; TRBD1 matches at 7 bases. Losses at the gene ends were 6 bases for V and 5 bases for J; bases not matched to a gene: 6. This CDR3 is built from 13 residues. Germline assignment: CDR1 DFQATT and CDR2 SNEGSKA (reference sequence). DNA of the CDR3: TGCAGTGCCGAACCCAGGGGGAATGAAAAACTGTTTTTT. Translated: CSAEPRGNEKLFF.

This clonotype was found a few times. J is TRBJ1-5 and V is TRBV29-1, with TRBD1 matching over 8 bases. The CDR3 is made up of 13 amino acids. Per the germline V gene, CDR1 is SQVTM and CDR2 is ANQGSEA. V lost 4 bases to trimming and J lost 4 bases; unmatched junction nucleotides: 3. The CDR3 loop reads CSVVQGANQPQHF. The CDR3 nucleotides read TGCAGCGTTGTCCAGGGGGCAAATCAGCCCCAGCATTTT. Looking up the rest from reference TRBV29-1 and TRBJ1-5 gives the full variable domain: SAVISQKPSRDICQRGTSLTIQCQVDSQVTMMFWYRQQPGQSLTLIATANQGSEATYESGFVIDKFPISRPNLTFSTLTVSNMSPEDSSIYLCSVVQGANQPQHFGDGTRLSIL.